The 21 T cell receptor beta chains given below trace back to one sample, sequenced in a study of metastatic and nonmetastatic thyroid tumors. Each patient came to thyroid surgery without any prior treatment (of any kind). Using MiXCR, TCRdb re-called clones from the PCR reads. The profile shows 30,000 to 45,000 clones, 33% of them singletons. What was sequenced was tumor tissue. These receptors were collected from a female donor with papillary thyroid cancer or a benign thyroid nodule (not recorded which). Some clones in this sample may be carry-over from other donors' samples.

The CDR3 is CSARGPGRANTGELFF. DNA of the CDR3: TGCAGTGCGAGGGGGCCCGGGAGGGCCAACACCGGGGAGCTGTTTTTT. The chain couples TRBV20-1 to TRBJ2-2, with a weak D call TRBD2 (8 bases). The CDR3 sequence is 16 residues long. The V end was cut by 6 bases, the J end by 2 bases, with 19 bases between. The germline V gene has CDR1 DFQATT and CDR2 SNEGSKA (reference sequence).

This clone has more than one count but fewer than ten. The junction differs from germline at one of its ends, possibly a read error. The chain couples TRBV12-3 or TRBV12-4 to TRBJ1-1, with a possible D match to TRBD1 (5 bases). The CDR3 covers 15 residues. CDR3 nucleotides: TGTGCCAGCAGTCCAAAGGGTTTTCCGGACACTGAAGCTTTATTT. This codes for CASSPKGFPDTEALF.

The J gene is TRBJ1-3, the V gene TRBV30; weak D call: TRBD1 (5 bases). Trimming pared 5 bases from V and 3 bases from J, leaving 23 bases between. The germline gives CDR1 GTSNPN, CDR2 SVGIG (reference sequence). This CDR3 comprises 17 residues. The CDR3 nucleotides are TGTGCCTGGGTATCGGGGCAGGCAGGGCTGCGTGGAAACACCATATATTTT. Translating gives CAWVSGQAGLRGNTIYF.

Only one count was recorded for this clone. V usage is TRBV5-1 and J usage is TRBJ2-2; D might be TRBD2 (6 bases). Looked up from germline, CDR1 is SGHRS and CDR2 is YFSETQ. The CDR3 contains 16 residues. Trimming cost V 3 bases and J 4 bases, with 16 bases left between them. The CDR3 region has the DNA TGCGCCAGCAGCTCCGACTCCGGGACTCTCACCGGGGAGCTGTTTTTT. Translated: CASSSDSGTLTGELFF.

The chain has TRBV20-1 and TRBJ1-3; 8 nucleotides align to TRBD1. Germline V gene data show CDR1 as DFQATT and CDR2 as SNEGSKA (reference sequence). The CDR3 runs to 17 residues. V gave up 0 bases and J gave up 0 bases; unmatched junction bases: 7. CDR3 DNA sequence: TGCAGTGCTAGAGATTCGTGGACAGGGTACTCTGGAAACACCATATATTTT. Protein: CSARDSWTGYSGNTIYF.

This clone was observed a handful of times. The chain couples TRBV19 to TRBJ1-6, with D unclear. Trimming cost V 6 bases and J 5 bases, with 8 bases left between them. This CDR3 is built from 13 residues. The V gene's germline CDR1 is LNHDA and CDR2 SQIVND (reference sequence). In DNA, the CDR3 is TGTGCCAGTAGGCAGCCGAATAATTCACCCCTCCACTTT. Translated: CASRQPNNSPLHF.

The rearrangement joins TRBV5-1 to TRBJ2-7, with D hard to call. The CDR3 has 15 amino acids. Germline CDR1 is SGHRS and CDR2 is YFSETQ. With 1 base removed from V and 3 bases from J, the gap between germline ends came to 14 bases. The CDR3 reads CASSLSVALRYEQYF. Written as DNA, the CDR3 is TGCGCCAGCAGCTTGTCAGTGGCCCTGCGCTACGAGCAGTACTTC.

The chain is built from TRBV7-2 and TRBJ2-2; D is perhaps TRBD1 (5 bases). The CDR3 is 15 amino acids. The germline CDR1 and CDR2 sequences are SGHTA and FQGNSA. V was clipped by 1 base and J by 7 bases, with 13 bases between them. This CDR3 reads CASSLVAGIDGELFF. The CDR3 region has the DNA TGTGCCAGCAGCTTAGTAGCAGGGATTGACGGGGAGCTGTTTTTT.

This clone has just a few counts. V usage is TRBV5-1 and J usage is TRBJ2-6; TRBD2 aligns across 7 bases. J lost 3 bases, V lost 3 bases, and 3 bases had no gene match. The CDR3 has 15 residues. Germline V gene lookup returns CDR1 SGHRS and CDR2 YFSETQ. The chain's CDR3 is CASSSSGIGANVLTF. The CDR3 nucleotides are TGCGCCAGCAGCTCCAGCGGGATTGGGGCCAACGTCCTGACTTTC. Complete variable domain (other parts from reference TRBV5-1 and TRBJ2-6): KAGVTQTPRYLIKTRGQQVTLSCSPISGHRSVSWYQQTPGQGLQFLFEYFSETQRNKGNFPGRFSGRQFSNSRSEMNVSTLELGDSALYLCASSSSGIGANVLTFGAGSRLTVL.

This clone was picked up a small number of times. V usage is TRBV28 and J usage is TRBJ2-7; the match to TRBD2 covers 10 bases. The length of the CDR3 is 16 residues. Germline values: CDR1 MDHEN, CDR2 SYDVKM. The V and J ends lost 2 bases and 3 bases, in that order; junction bases with no gene match: 7. CDR3 residues: CASSLELAGEDYEQYF. The CDR3 DNA follows: TGTGCCAGCAGTTTAGAGCTAGCGGGGGAAGACTACGAGCAGTACTTC. The full variable domain, rest sourced from reference TRBV28 and TRBJ2-7, is DVKVTQSSRYLVKRTGEKVFLECVQDMDHENMFWYRQDPGLGLRLIYFSYDVKMKEKGDIPEGYSVSREKKERFSLILESASTNQTSMYLCASSLELAGEDYEQYFGPGTRLTVT.

This clone was detected a few times. V usage is TRBV6-5 and J usage is TRBJ1-4, with D uncertain. The germline gives CDR1 MNHEY, CDR2 SVGAGI. The germline V and J ends were trimmed by 4 bases and 3 bases, with 18 bases remaining between them. The CDR3 consists of 17 residues. CDR3 in DNA: TGTGCCAGCAGTTCCGATGGGAGGATAAAGTCTAATGAAAAACTGTTTTTT. Its protein product is CASSSDGRIKSNEKLFF.

The chain is built from TRBV6-2 or TRBV6-3 and TRBJ2-1; D is unresolved. CDR1 and CDR2 (germline): MNHEY, SVGEGT. V gave up 8 bases and J gave up 5 bases, with 13 bases separating them. The CDR3 has 13 amino acids. For the CDR3, the DNA is TGTGCCAGCCGACCCTTGTGGGACAATGAGCAGTTCTTC. Translation gives CASRPLWDNEQFF.

CDR3 amino acids: CASSPPDFYEQYF. CDR3 coding DNA: TGTGCCAGCAGTCCCCCTGATTTCTACGAGCAGTACTTC. V and J are TRBV12-3 or TRBV12-4 and TRBJ2-7; D uncertain. CDR3 length: 13 residues. Trimming stripped 5 bases from V and 3 bases from J, with 11 bases between.

This clone has more than one count but fewer than ten. The junction departs from the called germline gene at one end, perhaps through a read error. This chain uses TRBV2 with TRBJ1-2; no clear D gene. Germline V gene data show CDR1 as SNHLY and CDR2 as FYNNEI. This CDR3 is built from 14 residues. The CDR3 coding sequence is TGTGCCAGCAGTGAAGCGCAAAGGAAGGGAACGAAGCCCTTC. It yields the protein CASSEAQRKGTKPF. Using reference TRBV2 and TRBJ1-2 for the parts outside the CDR3, the full variable domain is EPEVTQTPSHQVTQMGQEVILRCVPISNHLYFYWYRQILGQKVEFLVSFYNNEISEKSEIFDDQFSVERPDGSNFTLKIRSTKLEDSAMYFCASSEAQRKGTKPFGSGTRLTVV.

The chain has TRBV19 and TRBJ1-5; TRBD1 might be the D (6 bases). Germline values: CDR1 LNHDA, CDR2 SQIVND (reference sequence). The V gene lost 5 bases and the J gene lost 7 bases, with 9 bases spanning the gap. The CDR3 is 12 amino acids. The CDR3 bases are TGTGCCAGTAGTCAGGGGTTCCAGCCCCAGCATTTT. This sequence encodes CASSQGFQPQHF.

The sample holds a few counts of this clone. The same CDR3 is also encoded by other DNA sequences in this sample. The chain uses TRBV6-1 and TRBJ1-2; unclear D gene. V was trimmed by 3 bases and J by 7 bases, leaving 21 bases between them. Germline CDR1 MNHNS, CDR2 SASEGT. The CDR3 runs 16 residues. This CDR3 is CASSDLPGQGPGGYTF. Written as DNA, the CDR3 is TGTGCCAGCAGTGACCTTCCCGGGCAAGGCCCCGGTGGCTACACCTTC.

V is TRBV5-8 and J is TRBJ2-2; D gene uncertain. Germline V lookup: CDR1 SGHTS, CDR2 YDEGEE. CDR3 size: 16 residues. V lost 3 bases and J lost 4, with 16 bases in between. The CDR3 DNA is TGTGCCAGCAGCTCCTTTAGTGGGCGACGCACCGGGGAGCTGTTTTTT. It codes for CASSSFSGRRTGELFF.

This clone was picked up many times. Other nucleotide sequences in the sample specify the same CDR3. The rearrangement links TRBV6-4 to TRBJ2-3; D remains ambiguous. Between the trimmed V and J ends, which lost 2 bases and 0 bases, there was a span of 3 bases. Germline V gene lookup returns CDR1 MRHNA and CDR2 SNTAGT. The CDR3 loop spans 13 amino acids. The CDR3 DNA reads TGTGCCAGCAGTGACGGCAGCACAGATACGCAGTATTTT. This sequence encodes CASSDGSTDTQYF.

The chain is built from TRBV6-1 and TRBJ2-7; 9 bases fit TRBD1. The CDR3 extends over 14 amino acids. Trimming took 6 bases from V and 5 from J; bases not matched to a gene: 8. Germline V lookup: CDR1 MNHNS, CDR2 SASEGT. The CDR3 nucleotides are TGTGCCAGCAGGCGTCCCGGGACAGGGAACGAGCAGTACTTC. Amino acid sequence: CASRRPGTGNEQYF.

This chain links TRBV27 with TRBJ2-7, with 14 bases matching TRBD2. This CDR3 is 16 amino acids long. V was clipped by 6 bases and J by 6 bases; unmatched bases: 10. In germline, CDR1 is MNHEY, CDR2 SMNVEV (reference sequence). The CDR3 sequence: CASRGLAGARSSEQYF. The CDR3, as DNA: TGTGCCAGCAGGGGACTAGCGGGAGCTCGAAGCAGCGAGCAGTACTTC.

The CDR3 DNA is TGTGCCAGCAGTCCACAGGACTACGAGCAGTACTTC. This translates into CASSPQDYEQYF. The V call is TRBV12-3 or TRBV12-4, the J call TRBJ2-7, with D perhaps matching TRBD1 (5 bases). V was clipped by 5 bases and J by 3 bases, with 8 bases between them. The length of the CDR3 is 12 residues.